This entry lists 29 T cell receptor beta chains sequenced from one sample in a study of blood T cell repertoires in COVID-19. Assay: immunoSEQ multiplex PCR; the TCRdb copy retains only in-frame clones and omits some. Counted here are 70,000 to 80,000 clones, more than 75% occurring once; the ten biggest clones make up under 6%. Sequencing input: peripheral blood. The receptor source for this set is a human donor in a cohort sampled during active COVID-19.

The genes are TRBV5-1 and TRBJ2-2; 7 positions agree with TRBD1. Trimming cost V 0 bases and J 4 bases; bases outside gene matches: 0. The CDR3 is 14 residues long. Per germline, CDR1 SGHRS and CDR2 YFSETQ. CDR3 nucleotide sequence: TGCGCCAGCAGCTTGGGGACAGGCACCGGGGAGCTGTTTTTT. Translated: CASSLGTGTGELFF.

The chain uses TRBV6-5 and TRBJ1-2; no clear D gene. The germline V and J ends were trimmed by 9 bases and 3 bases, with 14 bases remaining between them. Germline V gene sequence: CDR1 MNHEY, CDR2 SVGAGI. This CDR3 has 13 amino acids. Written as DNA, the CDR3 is TGTGCCAGGTCCGAGGGTAGCGACTATGGCTACACCTTC. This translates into CARSEGSDYGYTF.

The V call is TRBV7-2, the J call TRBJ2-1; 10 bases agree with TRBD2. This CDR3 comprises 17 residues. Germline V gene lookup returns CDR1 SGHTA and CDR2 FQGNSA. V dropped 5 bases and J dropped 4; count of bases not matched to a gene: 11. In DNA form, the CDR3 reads TGTGCCAGCAGCCCAAGTACCGGGACTAGCGCTTACAATGAGCAGTTCTTC. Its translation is CASSPSTGTSAYNEQFF.

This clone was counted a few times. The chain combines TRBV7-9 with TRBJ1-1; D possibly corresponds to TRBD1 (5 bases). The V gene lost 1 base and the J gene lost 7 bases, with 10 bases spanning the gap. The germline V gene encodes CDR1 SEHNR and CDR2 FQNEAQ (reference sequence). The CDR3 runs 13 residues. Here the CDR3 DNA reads TGTGCCAGCAGCTTAGTTGCAGGGAATGAAGCTTTCTTT. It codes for CASSLVAGNEAFF.

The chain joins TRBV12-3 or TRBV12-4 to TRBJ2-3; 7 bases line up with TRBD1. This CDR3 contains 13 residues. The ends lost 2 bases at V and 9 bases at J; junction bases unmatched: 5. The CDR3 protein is CASSLIDRATQYF. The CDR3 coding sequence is TGTGCCAGCAGTTTAATCGACAGGGCGACGCAGTATTTT.

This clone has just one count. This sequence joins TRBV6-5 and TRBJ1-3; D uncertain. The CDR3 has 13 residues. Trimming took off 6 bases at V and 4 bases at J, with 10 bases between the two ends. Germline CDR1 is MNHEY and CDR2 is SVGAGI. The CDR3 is CASRSYVGNTIYF. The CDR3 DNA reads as TGTGCCAGCAGGAGTTACGTGGGAAACACCATATATTTT.

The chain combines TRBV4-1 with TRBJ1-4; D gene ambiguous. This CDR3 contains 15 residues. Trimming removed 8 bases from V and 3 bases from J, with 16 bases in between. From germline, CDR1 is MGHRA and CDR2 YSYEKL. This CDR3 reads CASRREGGANEKLFF. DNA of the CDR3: TGCGCCAGCCGCCGGGAGGGAGGTGCTAATGAAAAACTGTTTTTT.

The CDR3 DNA is TGTGCCAGCAGCTTAGCCCAGGGGTTGGAGACCCAGTACTTC. Its protein is CASSLAQGLETQYF. The chain employs TRBV7-9 and TRBJ2-5; possibly TRBD1 for D (6 bases). The CDR3 spans 14 residues. Germline CDR1 SEHNR, CDR2 FQNEAQ (reference sequence). With 0 bases removed from V and 5 bases from J, the gap between germline ends came to 10 bases.

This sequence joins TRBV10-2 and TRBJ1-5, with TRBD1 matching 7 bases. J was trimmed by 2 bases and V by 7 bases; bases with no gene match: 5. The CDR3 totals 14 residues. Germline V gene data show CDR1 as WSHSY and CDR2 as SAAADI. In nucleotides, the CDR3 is TGCGCCAGCAACAGGGGTGGAGGCAATCAGCCCCAGCATTTT. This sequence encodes CASNRGGGNQPQHF.

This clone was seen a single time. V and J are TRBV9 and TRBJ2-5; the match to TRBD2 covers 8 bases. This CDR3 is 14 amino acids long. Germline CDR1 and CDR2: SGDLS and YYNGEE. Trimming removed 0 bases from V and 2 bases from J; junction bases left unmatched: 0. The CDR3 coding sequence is TGTGCCAGCAGCGTAGGCGGGGGGCAAGAGACCCAGTACTTC. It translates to CASSVGGGQETQYF.

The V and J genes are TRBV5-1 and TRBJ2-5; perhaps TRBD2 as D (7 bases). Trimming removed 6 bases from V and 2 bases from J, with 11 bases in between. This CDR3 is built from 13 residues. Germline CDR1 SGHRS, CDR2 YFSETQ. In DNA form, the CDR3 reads TGCGCCAGCACGGGGGGCCTACAAGAGACCCAGTACTTC. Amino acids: CASTGGLQETQYF.

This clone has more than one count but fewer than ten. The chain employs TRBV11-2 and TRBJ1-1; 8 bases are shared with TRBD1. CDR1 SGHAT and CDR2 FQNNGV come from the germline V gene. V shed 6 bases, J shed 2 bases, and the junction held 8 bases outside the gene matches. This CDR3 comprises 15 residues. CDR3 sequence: CASRSRQGNNTEAFF. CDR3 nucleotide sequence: TGTGCCAGCAGGTCCCGACAGGGGAATAACACTGAAGCTTTCTTT.

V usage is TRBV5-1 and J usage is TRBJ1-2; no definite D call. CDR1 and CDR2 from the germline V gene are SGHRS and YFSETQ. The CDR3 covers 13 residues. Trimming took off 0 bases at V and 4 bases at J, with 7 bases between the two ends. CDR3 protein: CASSLAQRYGYTF. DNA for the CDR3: TGCGCCAGCAGCTTGGCTCAGCGCTATGGCTACACCTTC.

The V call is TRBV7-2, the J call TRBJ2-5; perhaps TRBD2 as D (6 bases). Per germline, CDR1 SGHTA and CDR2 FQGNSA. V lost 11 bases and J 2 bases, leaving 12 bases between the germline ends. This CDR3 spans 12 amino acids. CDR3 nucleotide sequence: TGTGCCTCGGGGGAGTTACAAGAGACCCAGTACTTC. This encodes CASGELQETQYF.

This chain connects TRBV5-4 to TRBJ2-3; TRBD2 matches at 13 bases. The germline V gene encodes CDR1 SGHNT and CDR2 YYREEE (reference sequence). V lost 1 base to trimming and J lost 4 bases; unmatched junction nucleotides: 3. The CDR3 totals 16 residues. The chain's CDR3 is CASSLRTSGGPDTQYF. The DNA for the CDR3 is TGTGCCAGCAGCTTGAGGACTAGCGGGGGTCCAGATACGCAGTATTTT. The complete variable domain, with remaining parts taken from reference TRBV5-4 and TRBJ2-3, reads ETGVTQSPTHLIKTRGQQVTLRCSSQSGHNTVSWYQQALGQGPQFIFQYYREEENGRGNFPPRFSGLQFPNYSSELNVNALELDDSALYLCASSLRTSGGPDTQYFGPGTRLTVL.

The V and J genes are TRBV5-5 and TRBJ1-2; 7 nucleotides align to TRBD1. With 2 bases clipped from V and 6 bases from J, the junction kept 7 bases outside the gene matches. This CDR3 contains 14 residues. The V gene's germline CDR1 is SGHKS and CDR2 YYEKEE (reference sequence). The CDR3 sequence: CASSFMGTDNGYTF. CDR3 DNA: TGTGCCAGCAGCTTTATGGGGACAGATAATGGCTACACCTTC.

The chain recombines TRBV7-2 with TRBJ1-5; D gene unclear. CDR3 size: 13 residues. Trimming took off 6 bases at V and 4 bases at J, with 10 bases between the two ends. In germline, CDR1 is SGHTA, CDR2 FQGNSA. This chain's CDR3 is CASRPGPNQPQHF. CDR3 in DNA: TGTGCCAGCAGACCGGGTCCAAATCAGCCCCAGCATTTT.

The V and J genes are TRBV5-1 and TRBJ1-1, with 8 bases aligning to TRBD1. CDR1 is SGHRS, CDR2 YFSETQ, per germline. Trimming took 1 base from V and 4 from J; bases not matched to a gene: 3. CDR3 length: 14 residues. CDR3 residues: CASSLTGGGTEAFF. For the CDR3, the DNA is TGCGCCAGCAGCTTGACAGGGGGAGGCACTGAAGCTTTCTTT.

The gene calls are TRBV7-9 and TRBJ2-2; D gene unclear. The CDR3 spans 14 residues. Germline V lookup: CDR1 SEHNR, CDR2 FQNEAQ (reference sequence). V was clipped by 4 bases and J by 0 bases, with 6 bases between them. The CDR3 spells CASSSVANTGELFF. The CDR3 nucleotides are TGTGCCAGCAGCTCCGTCGCGAACACCGGGGAGCTGTTTTTT.

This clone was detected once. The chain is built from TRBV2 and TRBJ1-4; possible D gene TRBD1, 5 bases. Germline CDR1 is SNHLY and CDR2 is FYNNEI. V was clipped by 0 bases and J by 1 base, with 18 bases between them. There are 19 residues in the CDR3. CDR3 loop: CASSEALRMHGGTNEKLFF. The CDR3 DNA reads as TGTGCCAGCAGTGAAGCGCTTCGGATGCACGGGGGAACTAATGAAAAACTGTTTTTT.

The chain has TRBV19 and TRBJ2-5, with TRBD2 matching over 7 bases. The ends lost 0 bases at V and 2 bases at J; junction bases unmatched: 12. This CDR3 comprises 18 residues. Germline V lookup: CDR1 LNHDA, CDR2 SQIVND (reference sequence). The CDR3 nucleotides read TGTGCCAGTAGTATAGATCTCCGGGCGGGGGACCCACAAGAGACCCAGTACTTC. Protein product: CASSIDLRAGDPQETQYF. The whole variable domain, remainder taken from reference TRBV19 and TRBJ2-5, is DGGITQSPKYLFRKEGQNVTLSCEQNLNHDAMYWYRQDPGQGLRLIYYSQIVNDFQKGDIAEGYSVSREKKESFPLTVTSAQKNPTAFYLCASSIDLRAGDPQETQYFGPGTRLLVL.

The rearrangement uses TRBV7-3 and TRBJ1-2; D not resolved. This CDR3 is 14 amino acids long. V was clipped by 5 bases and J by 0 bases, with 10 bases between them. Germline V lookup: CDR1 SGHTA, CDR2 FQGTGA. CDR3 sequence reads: CASSPGGANYGYTF. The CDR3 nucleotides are TGTGCCAGCAGCCCCGGCGGAGCTAACTATGGCTACACCTTC.

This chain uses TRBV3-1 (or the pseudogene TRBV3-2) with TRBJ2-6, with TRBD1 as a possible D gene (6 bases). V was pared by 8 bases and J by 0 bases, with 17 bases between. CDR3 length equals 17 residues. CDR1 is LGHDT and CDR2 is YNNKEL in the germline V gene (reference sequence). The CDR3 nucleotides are TGTGCCAGCGCGAAAGAACAGGGCGCCTCTGGGGCCAACGTCCTGACTTTC. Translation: CASAKEQGASGANVLTF.

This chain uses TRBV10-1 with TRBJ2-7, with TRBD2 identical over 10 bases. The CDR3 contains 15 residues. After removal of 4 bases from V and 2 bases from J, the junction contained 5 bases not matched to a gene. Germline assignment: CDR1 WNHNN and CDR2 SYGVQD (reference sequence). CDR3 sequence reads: CASSASSGGPYEQYF. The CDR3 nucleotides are TGCGCCAGCAGTGCGTCTAGCGGGGGTCCCTACGAGCAGTACTTC.

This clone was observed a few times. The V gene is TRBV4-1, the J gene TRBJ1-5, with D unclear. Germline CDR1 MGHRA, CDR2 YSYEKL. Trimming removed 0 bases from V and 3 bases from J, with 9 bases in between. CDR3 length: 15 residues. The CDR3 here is CASSQDPGYNQPQHF. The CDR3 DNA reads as TGCGCCAGCAGCCAAGATCCGGGGTACAATCAGCCCCAGCATTTT.

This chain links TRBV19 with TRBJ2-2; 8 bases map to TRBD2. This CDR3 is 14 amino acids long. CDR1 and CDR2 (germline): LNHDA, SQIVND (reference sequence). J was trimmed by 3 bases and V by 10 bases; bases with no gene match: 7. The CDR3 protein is CATFSGEYTGELFF. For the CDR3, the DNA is TGTGCCACCTTTAGCGGGGAATACACCGGGGAGCTGTTTTTT.

CDR3 DNA sequence: TGTGCCAGCAGTGAACCGGGGGGGACCAATCAGCCCCAGCATTTT. Translating it yields CASSEPGGTNQPQHF. The chain is built from TRBV6-1 and TRBJ1-5, with D possibly matching TRBD1 (5 bases). The germline V gene encodes CDR1 MNHNS and CDR2 SASEGT. Between the trimmed V and J ends, which lost 2 bases and 3 bases, there was a span of 11 bases. This CDR3 is built from 15 residues.

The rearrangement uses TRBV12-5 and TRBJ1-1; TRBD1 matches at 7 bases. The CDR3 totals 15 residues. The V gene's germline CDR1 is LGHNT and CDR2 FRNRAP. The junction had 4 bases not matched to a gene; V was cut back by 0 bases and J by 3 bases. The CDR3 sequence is CASGLVLTGDTEAFF. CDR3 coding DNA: TGTGCTAGTGGTTTGGTTCTAACAGGGGACACTGAAGCTTTCTTT.

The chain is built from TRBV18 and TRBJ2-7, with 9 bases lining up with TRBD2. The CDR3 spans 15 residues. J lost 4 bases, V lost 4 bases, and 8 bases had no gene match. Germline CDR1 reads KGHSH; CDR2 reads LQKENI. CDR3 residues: CASSQPGLAGYEQYF. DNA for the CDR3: TGTGCCAGCTCACAACCCGGTCTAGCGGGGTACGAGCAGTACTTC.